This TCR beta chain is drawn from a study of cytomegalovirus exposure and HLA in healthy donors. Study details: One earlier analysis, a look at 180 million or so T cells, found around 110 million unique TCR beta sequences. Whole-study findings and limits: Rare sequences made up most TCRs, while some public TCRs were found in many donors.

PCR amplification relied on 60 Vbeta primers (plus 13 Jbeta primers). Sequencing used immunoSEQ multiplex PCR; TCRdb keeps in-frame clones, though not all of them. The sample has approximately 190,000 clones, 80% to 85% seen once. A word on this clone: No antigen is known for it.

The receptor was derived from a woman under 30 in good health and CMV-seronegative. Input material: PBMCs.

The CDR3 coding sequence is TGTGCCAGCAGTGCTACAGTGAACACCGGGGAGCTGTTTTTT. Translation gives CASSATVNTGELFF. The J gene is TRBJ2-2, the V gene TRBV6-4; D ambiguous. The CDR3 spans 14 residues. CDR1 and CDR2 (germline): MRHNA, SNTAGT. V was cut by 4 bases and J by 1 base, with 7 bases left in between.